This TCR beta chain derives from a study of control samples from healthy donors and cancer patients. The germline gives CDR1 LNHDA, CDR2 SQIVND (reference sequence). Deletions cut 5 bases from V and 1 base from J, with 17 bases between. CDR3 length: 16 residues. Sequenced by immunoSEQ multiplex PCR; TCRdb stores in-frame clones only, minus some. The top ten clones hold roughly 4% of a sample with about 170,000 clones, 85% to 95% of them seen once. Sequencing used blood. This chain uses TRBV19 with TRBJ2-5; unclear D gene. The TCR was taken from a woman aged 55 to 70 in good health. The CDR3 here is CASSVLDPEPQETQYF. The CDR3 DNA is TGTGCCAGTAGTGTTCTCGATCCTGAGCCCCAAGAGACCCAGTACTTC.